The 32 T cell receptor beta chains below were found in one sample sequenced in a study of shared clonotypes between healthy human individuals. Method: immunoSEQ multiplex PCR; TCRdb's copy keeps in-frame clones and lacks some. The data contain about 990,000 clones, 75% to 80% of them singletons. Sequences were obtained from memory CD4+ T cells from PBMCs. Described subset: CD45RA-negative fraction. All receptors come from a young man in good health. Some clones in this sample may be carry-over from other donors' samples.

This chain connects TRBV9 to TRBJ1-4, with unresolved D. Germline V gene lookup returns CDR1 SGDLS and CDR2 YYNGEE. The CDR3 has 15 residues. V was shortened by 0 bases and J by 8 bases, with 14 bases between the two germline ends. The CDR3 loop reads CASSVEQGSGEKLFF. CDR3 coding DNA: TGTGCCAGCAGCGTAGAGCAAGGGTCTGGCGAAAAACTGTTTTTT.

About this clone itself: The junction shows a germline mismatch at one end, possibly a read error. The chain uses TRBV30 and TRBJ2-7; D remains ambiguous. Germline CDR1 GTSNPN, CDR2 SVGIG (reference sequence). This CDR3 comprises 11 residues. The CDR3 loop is CTWSGNYEQYF. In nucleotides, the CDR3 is TGTACCTGGAGTGGAAATTACGAGCAGTACTTC.

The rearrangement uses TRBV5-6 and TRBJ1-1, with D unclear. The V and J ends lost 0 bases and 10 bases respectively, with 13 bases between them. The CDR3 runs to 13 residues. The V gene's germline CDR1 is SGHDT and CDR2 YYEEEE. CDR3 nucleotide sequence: TGTGCCAGCAGCTTGGATGTCCCATGGGGAGCTTTCTTT. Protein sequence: CASSLDVPWGAFF.

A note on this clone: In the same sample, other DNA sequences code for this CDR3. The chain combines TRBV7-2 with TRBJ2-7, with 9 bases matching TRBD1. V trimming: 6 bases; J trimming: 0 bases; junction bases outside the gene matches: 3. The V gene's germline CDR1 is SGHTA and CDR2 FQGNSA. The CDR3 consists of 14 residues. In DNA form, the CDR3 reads TGTGCCAGCAGTCGGACAGGGGTCTCCTACGAGCAGTACTTC. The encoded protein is CASSRTGVSYEQYF.

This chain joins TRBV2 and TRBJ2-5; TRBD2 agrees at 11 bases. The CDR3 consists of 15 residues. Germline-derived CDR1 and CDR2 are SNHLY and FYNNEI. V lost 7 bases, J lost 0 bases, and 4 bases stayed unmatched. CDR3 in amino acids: CASKVGLADQETQYF. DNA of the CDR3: TGTGCCAGCAAGGTGGGACTAGCGGACCAAGAGACCCAGTACTTC.

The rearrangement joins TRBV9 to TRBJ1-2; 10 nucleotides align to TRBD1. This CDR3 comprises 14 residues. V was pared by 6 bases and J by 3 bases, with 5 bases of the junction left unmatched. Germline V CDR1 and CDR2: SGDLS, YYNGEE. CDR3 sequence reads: CASTRDRGHYGYTF. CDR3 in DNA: TGTGCCAGCACCCGGGACAGGGGACACTATGGCTACACCTTC. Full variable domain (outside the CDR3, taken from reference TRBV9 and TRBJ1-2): DSGVTQTPKHLITATGQRVTLRCSPRSGDLSVYWYQQSLDQGLQFLIQYYNGEERAKGNILERFSAQQFPDLHSELNLSSLELGDSALYFCASTRDRGHYGYTFGSGTRLTVV.

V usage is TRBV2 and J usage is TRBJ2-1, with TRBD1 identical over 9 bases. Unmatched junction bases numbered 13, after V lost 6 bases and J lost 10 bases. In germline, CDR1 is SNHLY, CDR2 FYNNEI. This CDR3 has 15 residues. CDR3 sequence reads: CASRWDRVEGLEQFF. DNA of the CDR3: TGTGCCAGCAGATGGGACAGGGTGGAAGGTCTCGAGCAGTTCTTC.

The CDR3 DNA follows: TGTGCCAGCAGCCAAGGGGACGGTCAGCCCCAGCATTTT. It yields the protein CASSQGDGQPQHF. The chain couples TRBV4-2 to TRBJ1-5, with D possibly matching TRBD1 (5 bases). The germline CDR1 and CDR2 sequences are LGHNA and YNFKEQ. V dropped 1 base and J dropped 6 bases, with 7 bases sitting between them. This CDR3 is built from 13 residues.

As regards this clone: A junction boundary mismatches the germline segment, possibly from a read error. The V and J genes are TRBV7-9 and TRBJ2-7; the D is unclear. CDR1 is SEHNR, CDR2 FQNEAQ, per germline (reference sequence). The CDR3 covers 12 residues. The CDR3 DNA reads TGTGCCAGCAGCTTGTACACCTACGACCAGTACTTC. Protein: CASSLYTYDQYF.

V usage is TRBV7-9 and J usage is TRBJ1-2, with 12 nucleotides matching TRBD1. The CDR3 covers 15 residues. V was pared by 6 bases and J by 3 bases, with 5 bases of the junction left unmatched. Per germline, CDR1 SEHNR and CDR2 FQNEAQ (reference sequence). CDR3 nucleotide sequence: TGTGCCAGCAGAGAGGGACAGGGGGCTGACTATGGCTACACCTTC. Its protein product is CASREGQGADYGYTF.

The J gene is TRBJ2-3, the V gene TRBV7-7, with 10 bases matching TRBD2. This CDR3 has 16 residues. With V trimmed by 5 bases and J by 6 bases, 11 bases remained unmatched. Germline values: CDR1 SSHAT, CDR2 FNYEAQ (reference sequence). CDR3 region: CASSRTAGGGTDTQYF. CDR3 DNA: TGTGCCAGCAGCAGGACAGCGGGAGGGGGGACGGATACGCAGTATTTT.

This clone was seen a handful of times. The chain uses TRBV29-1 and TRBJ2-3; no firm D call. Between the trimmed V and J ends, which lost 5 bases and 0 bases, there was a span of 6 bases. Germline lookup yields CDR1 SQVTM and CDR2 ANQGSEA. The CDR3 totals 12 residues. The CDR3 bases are TGCAGCGTTAGGCAGAGCACAGATACGCAGTATTTT. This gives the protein CSVRQSTDTQYF.

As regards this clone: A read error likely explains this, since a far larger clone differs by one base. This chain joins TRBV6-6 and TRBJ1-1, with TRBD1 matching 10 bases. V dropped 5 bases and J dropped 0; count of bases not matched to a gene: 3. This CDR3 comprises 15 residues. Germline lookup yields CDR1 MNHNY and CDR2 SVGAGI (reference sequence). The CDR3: CASSQGQGMNTEAFF. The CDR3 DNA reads TGTGCCAGCAGTCAGGGACAGGGGATGAACACTGAAGCTTTCTTT.

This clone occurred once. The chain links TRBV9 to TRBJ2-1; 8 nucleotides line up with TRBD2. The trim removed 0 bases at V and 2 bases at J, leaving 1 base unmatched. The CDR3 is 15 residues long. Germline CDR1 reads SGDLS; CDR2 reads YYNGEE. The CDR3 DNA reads TGTGCCAGCAGCGTAGACGGGAGGGCCTACAATGAGCAGTTCTTC. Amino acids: CASSVDGRAYNEQFF.

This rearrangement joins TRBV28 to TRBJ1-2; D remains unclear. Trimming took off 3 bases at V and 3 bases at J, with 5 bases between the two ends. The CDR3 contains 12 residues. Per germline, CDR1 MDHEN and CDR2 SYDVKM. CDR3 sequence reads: CASSLPYYGYTF. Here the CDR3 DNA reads TGTGCCAGCAGTTTGCCCTACTATGGCTACACCTTC.

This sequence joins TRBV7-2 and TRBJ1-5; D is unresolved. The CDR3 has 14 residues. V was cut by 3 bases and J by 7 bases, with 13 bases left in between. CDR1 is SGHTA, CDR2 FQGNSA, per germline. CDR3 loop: CASSFYTSGQPQHF. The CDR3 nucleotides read TGTGCCAGCAGCTTTTACACCTCGGGACAGCCCCAGCATTTT.

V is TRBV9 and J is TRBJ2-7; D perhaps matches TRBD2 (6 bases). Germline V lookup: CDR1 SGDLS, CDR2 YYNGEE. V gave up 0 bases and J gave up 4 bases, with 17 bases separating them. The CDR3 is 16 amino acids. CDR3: CASSVASGSGTYEQYF. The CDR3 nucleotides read TGTGCCAGCAGCGTAGCTTCCGGGTCAGGGACTTACGAGCAGTACTTC.

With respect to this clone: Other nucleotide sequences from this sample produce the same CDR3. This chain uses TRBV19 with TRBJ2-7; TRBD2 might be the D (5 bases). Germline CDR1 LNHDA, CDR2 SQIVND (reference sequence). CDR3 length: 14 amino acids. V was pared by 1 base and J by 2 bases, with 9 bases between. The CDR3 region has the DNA TGTGCCAGTAGTATAGGGGGAGACCCCTACGAGCAGTACTTC. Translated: CASSIGGDPYEQYF.

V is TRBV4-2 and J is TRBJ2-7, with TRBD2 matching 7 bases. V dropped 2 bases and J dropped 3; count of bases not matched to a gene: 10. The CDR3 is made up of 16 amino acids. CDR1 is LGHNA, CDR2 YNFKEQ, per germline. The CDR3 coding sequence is TGTGCCAGCAGCCAACAGGCTAGCGGAGAAAGCTACGAGCAGTACTTC. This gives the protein CASSQQASGESYEQYF.

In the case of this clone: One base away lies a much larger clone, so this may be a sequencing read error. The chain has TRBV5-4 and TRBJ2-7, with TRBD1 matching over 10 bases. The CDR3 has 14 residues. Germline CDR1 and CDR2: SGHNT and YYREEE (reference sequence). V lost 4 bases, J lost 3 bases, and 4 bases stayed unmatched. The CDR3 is CASSAGQGLYEQYF. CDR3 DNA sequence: TGTGCCAGCAGCGCGGGACAGGGGCTCTACGAGCAGTACTTC.

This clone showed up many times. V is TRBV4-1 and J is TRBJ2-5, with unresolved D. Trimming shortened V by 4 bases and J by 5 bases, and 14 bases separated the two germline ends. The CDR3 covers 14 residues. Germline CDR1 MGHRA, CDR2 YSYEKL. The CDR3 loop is CASSPLTGSETQYF. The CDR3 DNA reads TGCGCCAGCAGCCCCCTCACGGGTTCGGAGACCCAGTACTTC.

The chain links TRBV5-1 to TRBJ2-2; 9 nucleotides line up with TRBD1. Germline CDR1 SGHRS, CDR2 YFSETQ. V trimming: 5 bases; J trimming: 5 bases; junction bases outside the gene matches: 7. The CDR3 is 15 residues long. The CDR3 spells CASRPTGGATGELFF. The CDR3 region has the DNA TGCGCCAGCAGACCCACAGGGGGCGCGACCGGGGAGCTGTTTTTT.

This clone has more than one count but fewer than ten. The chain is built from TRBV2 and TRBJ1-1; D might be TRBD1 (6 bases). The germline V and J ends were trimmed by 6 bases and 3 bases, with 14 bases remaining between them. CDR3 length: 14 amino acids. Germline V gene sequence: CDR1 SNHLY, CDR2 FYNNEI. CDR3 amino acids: CASSHGEGDTEAFF. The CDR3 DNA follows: TGTGCCAGCAGCCACGGGGAGGGGGACACTGAAGCTTTCTTT.

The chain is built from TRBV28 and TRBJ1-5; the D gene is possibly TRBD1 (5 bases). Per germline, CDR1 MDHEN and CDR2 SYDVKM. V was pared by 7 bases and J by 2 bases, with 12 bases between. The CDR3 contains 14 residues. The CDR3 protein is CASTWGTRNQPQHF. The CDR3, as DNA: TGTGCCAGCACCTGGGGGACTCGCAATCAGCCCCAGCATTTT. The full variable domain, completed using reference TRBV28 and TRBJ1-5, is DVKVTQSSRYLVKRTGEKVFLECVQDMDHENMFWYRQDPGLGLRLIYFSYDVKMKEKGDIPEGYSVSREKKERFSLILESASTNQTSMYLCASTWGTRNQPQHFGDGTRLSIL.

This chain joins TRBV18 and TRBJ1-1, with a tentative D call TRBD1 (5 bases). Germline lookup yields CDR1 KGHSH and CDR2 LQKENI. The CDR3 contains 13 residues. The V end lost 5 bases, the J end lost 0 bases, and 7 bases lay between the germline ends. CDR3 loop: CASSSDMNTEAFF. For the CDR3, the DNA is TGTGCCAGCTCATCGGACATGAACACTGAAGCTTTCTTT.

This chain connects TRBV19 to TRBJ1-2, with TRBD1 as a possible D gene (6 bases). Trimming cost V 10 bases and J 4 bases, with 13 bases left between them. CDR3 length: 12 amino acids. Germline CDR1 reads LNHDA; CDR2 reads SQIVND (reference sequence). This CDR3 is CATRQDSYGYTF. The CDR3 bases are TGTGCCACGAGACAGGATAGCTATGGCTACACCTTC.

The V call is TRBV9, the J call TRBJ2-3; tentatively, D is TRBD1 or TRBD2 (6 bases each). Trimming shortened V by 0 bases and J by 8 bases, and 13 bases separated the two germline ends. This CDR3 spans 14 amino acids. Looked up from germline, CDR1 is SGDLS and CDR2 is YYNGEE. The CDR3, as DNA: TGTGCCAGCAGCGTAGCGGGAGAGGGGGGTACGCAGTATTTT. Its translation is CASSVAGEGGTQYF.

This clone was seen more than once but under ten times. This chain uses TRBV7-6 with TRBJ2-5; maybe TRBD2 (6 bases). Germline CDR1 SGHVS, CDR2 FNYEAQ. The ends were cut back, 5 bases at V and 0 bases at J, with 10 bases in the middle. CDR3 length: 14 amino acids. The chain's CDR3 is CASSLGGNQETQYF. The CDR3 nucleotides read TGTGCCAGCAGCCTTGGGGGGAACCAAGAGACCCAGTACTTC.

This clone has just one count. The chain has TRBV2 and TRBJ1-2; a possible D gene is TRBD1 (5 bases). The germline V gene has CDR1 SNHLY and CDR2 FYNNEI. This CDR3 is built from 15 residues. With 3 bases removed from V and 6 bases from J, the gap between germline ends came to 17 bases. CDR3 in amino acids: CASSEGRGPYDGYTF. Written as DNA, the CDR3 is TGTGCCAGCAGTGAGGGCCGGGGACCGTACGATGGCTACACCTTC. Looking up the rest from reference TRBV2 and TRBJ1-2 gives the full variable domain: EPEVTQTPSHQVTQMGQEVILRCVPISNHLYFYWYRQILGQKVEFLVSFYNNEISEKSEIFDDQFSVERPDGSNFTLKIRSTKLEDSAMYFCASSEGRGPYDGYTFGSGTRLTVV.

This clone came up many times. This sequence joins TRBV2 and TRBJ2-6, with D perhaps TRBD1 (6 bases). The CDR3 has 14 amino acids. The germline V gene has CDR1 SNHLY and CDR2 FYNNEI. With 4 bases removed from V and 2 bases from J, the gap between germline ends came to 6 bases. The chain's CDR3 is CASSGTAGANVLTF. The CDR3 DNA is TGTGCCAGCAGTGGGACAGCTGGGGCCAACGTCCTGACTTTC.

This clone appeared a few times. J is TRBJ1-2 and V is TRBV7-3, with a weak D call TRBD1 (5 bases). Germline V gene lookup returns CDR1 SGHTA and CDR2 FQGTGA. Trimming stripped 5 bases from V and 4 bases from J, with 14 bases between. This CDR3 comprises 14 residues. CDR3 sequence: CASSPSPGPYGYTF. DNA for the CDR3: TGTGCCAGCAGCCCATCCCCGGGGCCCTATGGCTACACCTTC.

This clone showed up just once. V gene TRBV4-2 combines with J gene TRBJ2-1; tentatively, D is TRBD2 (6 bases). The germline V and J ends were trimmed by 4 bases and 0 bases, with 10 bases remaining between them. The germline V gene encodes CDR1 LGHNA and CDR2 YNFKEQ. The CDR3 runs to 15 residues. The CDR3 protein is CASSLGTYSYNEQFF. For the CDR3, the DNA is TGTGCCAGCAGCCTCGGGACTTACTCCTACAATGAGCAGTTCTTC.